This T cell receptor beta chain was captured by sequencing in a study of blood T cells in healthy people across ages. Study information: About one barcoded beta molecule per two T cells was captured by template switching. Study results and limitations: No conclusive comparison of naive versus antigen-experienced cells was possible with unsorted PBMCs. The study found more naive CD4+ cells and higher diversity in long-lived than aged donors.

For the second PCR, which ran for about 6 to 11 cycles, a sample-barcoded 5' primer and a J-beta primer mix were used. TCRdb re-called the 5' RACE reads with MiXCR, one entry per CDR3 protein. Among 1.5 million to 1.8 million distinct CDR3 sequences listed, roughly 43% were seen once. Notes on this clonotype: Its antigen is currently unknown.

V dropped 4 bases and J dropped 11 bases, with 19 bases sitting between them. Germline values: CDR1 SEHNR, CDR2 FQNEAQ (reference sequence). This CDR3 has 14 amino acids. Each individual donor underwent a draw of about 9.9 milliliters of peripheral blood. The sequence came from a woman aged 18 to 35 in good health. The chain is built from TRBV7-9 and TRBJ2-3; no definite D call. The sample taken for sequencing was blood. In DNA form, the CDR3 reads TGTGCCAGCAGCTCTACCTCAGGCCTCTTGGGGCAGTATTTT. The encoded protein is CASSSTSGLLGQYF.